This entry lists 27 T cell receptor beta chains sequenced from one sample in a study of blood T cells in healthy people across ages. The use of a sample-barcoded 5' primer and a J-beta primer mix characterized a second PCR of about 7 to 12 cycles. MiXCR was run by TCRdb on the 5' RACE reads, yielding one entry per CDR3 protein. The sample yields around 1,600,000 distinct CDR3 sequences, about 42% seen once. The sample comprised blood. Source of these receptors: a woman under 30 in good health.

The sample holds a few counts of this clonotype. The CDR3 region is CASSLLGTSGVSYNEQFF. CDR3 bases: TGCGCCAGCAGCCTCCTTGGAACGAGCGGGGTCTCCTACAATGAGCAGTTCTTC. J is TRBJ2-1 and V is TRBV5-1; 7 bases fit TRBD2. The CDR3 contains 18 residues. Trimming at V came to 4 bases and at J to 0 bases, leaving 13 bases not matched to a gene. Germline CDR1 SGHRS, CDR2 YFSETQ.

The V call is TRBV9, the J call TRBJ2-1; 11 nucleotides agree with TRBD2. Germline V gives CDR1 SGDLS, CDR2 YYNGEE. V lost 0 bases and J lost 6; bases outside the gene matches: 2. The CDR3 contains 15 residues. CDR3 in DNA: TGTGCCAGCAGCGTAGAACTAGCGGGAGTCAATGAGCAGTTCTTC. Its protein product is CASSVELAGVNEQFF.

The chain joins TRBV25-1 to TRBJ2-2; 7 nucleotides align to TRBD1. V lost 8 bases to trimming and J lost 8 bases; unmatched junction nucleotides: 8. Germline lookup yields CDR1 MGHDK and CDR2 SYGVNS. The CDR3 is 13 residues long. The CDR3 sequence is CASPQGEWGELFF. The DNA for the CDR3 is TGTGCCAGCCCCCAGGGGGAATGGGGGGAGCTGTTTTTT.

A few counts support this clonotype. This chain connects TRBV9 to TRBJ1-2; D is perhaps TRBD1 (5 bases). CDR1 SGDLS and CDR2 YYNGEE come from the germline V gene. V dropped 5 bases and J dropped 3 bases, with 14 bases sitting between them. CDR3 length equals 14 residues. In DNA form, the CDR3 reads TGTGCCAGCAGAGCGACAGCAGGCGACTATGGCTACACCTTC. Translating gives CASRATAGDYGYTF.

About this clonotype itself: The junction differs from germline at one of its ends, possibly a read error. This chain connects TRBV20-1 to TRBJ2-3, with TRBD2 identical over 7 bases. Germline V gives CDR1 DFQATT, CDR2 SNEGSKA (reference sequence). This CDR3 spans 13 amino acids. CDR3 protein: CSASISGKDTQSF. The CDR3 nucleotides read TGCAGTGCTAGTATAAGCGGGAAGGATACGCAGTCTTTT.

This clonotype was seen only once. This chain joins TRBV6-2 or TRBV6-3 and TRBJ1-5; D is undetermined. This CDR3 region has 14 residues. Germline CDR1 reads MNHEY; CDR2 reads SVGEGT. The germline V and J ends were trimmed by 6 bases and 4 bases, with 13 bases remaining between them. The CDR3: CASRGHPINQPQHF. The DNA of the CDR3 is TGTGCCAGCAGGGGCCATCCCATAAATCAGCCCCAGCATTTT.

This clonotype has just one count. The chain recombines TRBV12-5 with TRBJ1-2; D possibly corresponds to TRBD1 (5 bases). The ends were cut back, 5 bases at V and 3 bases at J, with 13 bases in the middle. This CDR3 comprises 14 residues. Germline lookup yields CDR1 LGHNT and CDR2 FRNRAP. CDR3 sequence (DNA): TGTGCTAGTGGTCCGGGATGGGGCTACTATGGCTACACCTTC. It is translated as CASGPGWGYYGYTF.

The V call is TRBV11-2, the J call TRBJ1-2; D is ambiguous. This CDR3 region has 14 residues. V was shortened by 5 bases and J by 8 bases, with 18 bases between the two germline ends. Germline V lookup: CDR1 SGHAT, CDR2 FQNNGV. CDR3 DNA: TGTGCCAGCAGCCTCTTAGGAGGTTCTCAAGGCTACACCTTC. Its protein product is CASSLLGGSQGYTF. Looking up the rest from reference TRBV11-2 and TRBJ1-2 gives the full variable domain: EAGVAQSPRYKIIEKRQSVAFWCNPISGHATLYWYQQILGQGPKLLIQFQNNGVVDDSQLPKDRFSAERLKGVDSTLKIQPAKLEDSAVYLCASSLLGGSQGYTFGSGTRLTVV.

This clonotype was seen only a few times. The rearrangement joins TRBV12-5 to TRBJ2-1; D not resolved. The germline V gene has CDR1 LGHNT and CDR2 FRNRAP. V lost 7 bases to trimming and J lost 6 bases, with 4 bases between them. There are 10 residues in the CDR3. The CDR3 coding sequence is TGTGCTAGTGCCTCCAATGAGCAGTTCTTC. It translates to CASASNEQFF.

CDR3 amino acids: CASSYTVVGGNEQFF. CDR3 DNA sequence: TGTGCCAGCAGTTATACCGTGGTTGGAGGCAATGAGCAGTTCTTC. The chain employs TRBV27 and TRBJ2-1; tentative D call: TRBD2 (5 bases). Germline V gene data show CDR1 as MNHEY and CDR2 as SMNVEV (reference sequence). V lost 4 bases and J lost 6, with 16 bases in between. There are 15 residues in the CDR3.

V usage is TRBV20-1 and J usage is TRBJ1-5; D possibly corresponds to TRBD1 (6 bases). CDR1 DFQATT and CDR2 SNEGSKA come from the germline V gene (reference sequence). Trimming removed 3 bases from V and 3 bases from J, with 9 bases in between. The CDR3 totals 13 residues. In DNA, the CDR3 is TGCAGTGCTAGGGACAGTATCAATCAGCCCCAGCATTTT. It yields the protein CSARDSINQPQHF.

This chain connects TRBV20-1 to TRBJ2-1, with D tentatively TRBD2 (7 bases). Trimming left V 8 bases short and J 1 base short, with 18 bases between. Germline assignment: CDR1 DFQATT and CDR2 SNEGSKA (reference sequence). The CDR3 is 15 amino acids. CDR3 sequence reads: CSSRERDISYNEQFF. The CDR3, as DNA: TGCAGTTCCAGGGAGCGGGACATTTCCTACAATGAGCAGTTCTTC.

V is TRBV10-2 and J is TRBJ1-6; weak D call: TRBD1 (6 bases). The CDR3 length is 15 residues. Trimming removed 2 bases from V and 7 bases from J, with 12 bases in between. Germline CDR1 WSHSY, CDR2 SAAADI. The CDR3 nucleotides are TGCGCCAGCAGTGAGCCGGGGGCAGCCAATTCACCCCTCCACTTT. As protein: CASSEPGAANSPLHF.

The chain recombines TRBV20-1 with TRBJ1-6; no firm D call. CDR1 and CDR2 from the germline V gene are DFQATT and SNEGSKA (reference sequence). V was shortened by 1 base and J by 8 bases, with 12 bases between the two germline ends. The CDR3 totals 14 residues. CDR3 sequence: CSARAGTRDSPLHF. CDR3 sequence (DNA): TGCAGTGCTAGAGCCGGTACCCGGGATTCACCCCTCCACTTT.

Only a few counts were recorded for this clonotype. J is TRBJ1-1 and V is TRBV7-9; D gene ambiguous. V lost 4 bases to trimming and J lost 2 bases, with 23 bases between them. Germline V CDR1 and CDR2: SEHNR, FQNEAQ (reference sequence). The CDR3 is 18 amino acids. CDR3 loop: CASSSPLGRVEFNTEAFF. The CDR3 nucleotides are TGTGCCAGCAGCTCGCCCCTGGGGAGAGTTGAATTTAACACTGAAGCTTTCTTT.

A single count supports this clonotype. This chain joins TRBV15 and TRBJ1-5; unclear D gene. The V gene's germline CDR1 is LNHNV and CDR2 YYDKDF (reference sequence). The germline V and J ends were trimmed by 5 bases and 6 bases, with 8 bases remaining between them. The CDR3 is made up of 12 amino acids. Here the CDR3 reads CATSGIRQPQHF. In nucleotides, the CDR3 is TGTGCCACCAGCGGGATACGTCAGCCCCAGCATTTT.

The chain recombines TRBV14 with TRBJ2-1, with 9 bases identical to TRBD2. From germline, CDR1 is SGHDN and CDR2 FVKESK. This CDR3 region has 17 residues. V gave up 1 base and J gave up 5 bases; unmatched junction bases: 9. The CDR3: CASSQALISGGNNEQFF. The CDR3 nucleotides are TGTGCCAGCAGCCAAGCGTTAATTAGCGGGGGAAACAATGAGCAGTTCTTC.

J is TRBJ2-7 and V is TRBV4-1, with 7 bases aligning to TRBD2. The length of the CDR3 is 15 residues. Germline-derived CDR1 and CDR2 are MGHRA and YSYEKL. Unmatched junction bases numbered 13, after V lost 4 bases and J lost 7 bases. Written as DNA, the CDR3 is TGCGCCAGCAGCCTAGGACTAGTGGACTACAATGAGCAGTACTTC. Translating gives CASSLGLVDYNEQYF.

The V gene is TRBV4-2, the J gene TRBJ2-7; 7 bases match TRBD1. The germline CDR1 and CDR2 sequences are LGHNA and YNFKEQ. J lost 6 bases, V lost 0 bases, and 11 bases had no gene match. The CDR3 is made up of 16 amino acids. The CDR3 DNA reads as TGTGCCAGCAGCCAAGAGCTCCAGGGGGATGAAGGCGAGCAGTACTTC. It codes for CASSQELQGDEGEQYF.

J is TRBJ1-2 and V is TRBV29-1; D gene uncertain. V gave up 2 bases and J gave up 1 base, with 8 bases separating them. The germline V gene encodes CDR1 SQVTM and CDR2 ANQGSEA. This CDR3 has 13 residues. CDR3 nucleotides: TGCAGCGTTGAAAGCGGATTTAACTATGGCTACACCTTC. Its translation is CSVESGFNYGYTF.

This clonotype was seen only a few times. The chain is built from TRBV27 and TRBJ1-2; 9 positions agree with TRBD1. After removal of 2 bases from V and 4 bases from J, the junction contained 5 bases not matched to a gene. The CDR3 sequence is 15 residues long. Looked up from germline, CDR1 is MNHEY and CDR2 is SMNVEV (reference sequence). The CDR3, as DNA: TGTGCCAGCAGTTTAAAGACAGGGGGTCCCTATGGCTACACCTTC. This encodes CASSLKTGGPYGYTF.

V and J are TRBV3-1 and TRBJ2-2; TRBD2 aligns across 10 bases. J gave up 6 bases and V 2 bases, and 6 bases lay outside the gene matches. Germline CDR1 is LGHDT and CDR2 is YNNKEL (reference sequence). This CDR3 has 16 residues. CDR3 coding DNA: TGTGCCAGCAGCCAAAGAGCGGGGGGGCCTTCCGGGGAGCTGTTTTTT. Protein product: CASSQRAGGPSGELFF. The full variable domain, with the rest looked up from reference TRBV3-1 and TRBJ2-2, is DTAVSQTPKYLVTQMGNDKSIKCEQNLGHDTMYWYKQDSKKFLKIMFSYNNKELIINETVPNRFSPKSPDKAHLNLHINSLELGDSAVYFCASSQRAGGPSGELFFGEGSRLTVL.

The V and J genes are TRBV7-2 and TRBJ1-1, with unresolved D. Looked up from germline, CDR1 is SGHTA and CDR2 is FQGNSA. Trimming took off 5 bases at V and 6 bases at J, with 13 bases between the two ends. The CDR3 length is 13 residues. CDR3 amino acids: CASSPRSFSEAFF. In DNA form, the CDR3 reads TGTGCCAGCAGCCCCCGGTCCTTCTCTGAAGCTTTCTTT.

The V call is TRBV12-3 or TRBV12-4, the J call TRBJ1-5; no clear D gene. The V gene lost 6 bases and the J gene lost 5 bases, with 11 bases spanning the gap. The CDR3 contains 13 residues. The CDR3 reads CASSQTTDQPQHF. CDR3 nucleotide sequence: TGTGCCAGCAGCCAGACGACGGATCAGCCCCAGCATTTT.

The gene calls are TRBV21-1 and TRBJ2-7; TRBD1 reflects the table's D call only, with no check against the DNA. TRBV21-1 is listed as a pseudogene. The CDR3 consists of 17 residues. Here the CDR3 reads CASSRGRDRETSYEQYF. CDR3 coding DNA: TGTGCCAGCAGTAGAGGACGGGACAGGGAGACATCCTACGAGCAGTACTTC.

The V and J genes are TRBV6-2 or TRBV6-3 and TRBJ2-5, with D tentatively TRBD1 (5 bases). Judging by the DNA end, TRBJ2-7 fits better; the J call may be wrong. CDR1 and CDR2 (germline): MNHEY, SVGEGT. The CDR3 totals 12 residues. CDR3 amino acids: CASRRQFYEQYF. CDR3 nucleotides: TGTGCCAGCAGGCGACAGTTCTACGAGCAGTACTTC.

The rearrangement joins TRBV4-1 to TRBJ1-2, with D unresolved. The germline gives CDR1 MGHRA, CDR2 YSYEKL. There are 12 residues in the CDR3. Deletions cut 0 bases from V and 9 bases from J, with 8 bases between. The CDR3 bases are TGCGCCAGCAGCCAAGATCCCTTAAGCTACACCTTC. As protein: CASSQDPLSYTF.